Listed below are T cell receptor beta chains from one sample, sequenced in a study of PD-1 blockade in classical Hodgkin lymphoma. Sequencing used immunoSEQ multiplex PCR; TCRdb keeps in-frame clones, though not all of them. The sample shows tens of thousands of clones, less than 95% of them seen only once. The source material was peripheral blood mononuclear cells (PBMCs), sampled before the fourth cycle of nivolumab. These receptors all come from a human donor with classical Hodgkin lymphoma. CDR3s include the opening cysteine and the closing phenylalanine or tryptophan. The D gene is left open where the match is weak. Only some rows state a clone size, as once, few, many or a class for expanded clones.

D gene,J gene,clone size,V gene,CDR3 DNA,CDR3 protein
TRBD2,TRBJ2-3,-,TRBV6-4,TGTGCCAGCAGTGACTCGAAGGCGGGGGGGCGTACAGATACGCAGTATTTT,CASSDSKAGGRTDTQYF
-,TRBJ1-1,-,TRBV6-6,TGTGCCAGCAGTTACGGGGGAATGAACACTGAAGCTTTCTTT,CASSYGGMNTEAFF
-,TRBJ2-5,-,TRBV6-5,TGTGCCAGCAGTCCGGGACGGATACAAGAGACCCAGTACTTC,CASSPGRIQETQYF
TRBD1,TRBJ1-6,-,TRBV5-1,TGCGCCAGCAGTTCTAGGACAGGGCTGGATTCACCCCTCCACTTT,CASSSRTGLDSPLHF
-,TRBJ1-1,few,TRBV30,TGTGCCTGGAGTAGGATCAGCACTGAAGCTTTCTTT,CAWSRISTEAFF
-,TRBJ2-5,-,TRBV5-1,TGCGCCAGCAGCTCGGACATTTACCAAGAGACCCAGTACTTC,CASSSDIYQETQYF
TRBD1,TRBJ2-2,-,TRBV27,TGTGCCAGCATACCTCGGACAGGGGTCAACACCGGGGAGCTGTTTTTT,CASIPRTGVNTGELFF
-,TRBJ2-7,-,TRBV30,TGTGCCTGGAGTGTACTGGACAGCTCCTACGAGCAGTACTTC,CAWSVLDSSYEQYF
-,TRBJ1-5,-,TRBV7-2,TGTGCCAGCAGCTTAGCATCAGATGAGCCCCAGCATTTT,CASSLASDEPQHF
-,TRBJ2-5,-,TRBV5-1,TGCGCCAGCAGCTTGGACGGAGGGGTTGGAGAGACCCAGTACTTC,CASSLDGGVGETQYF
TRBD2,TRBJ2-1,-,TRBV28,TGTGCCAGCAGCCCGACTAGCGGGGGGGCTAACGAGCAGTTCTTC,CASSPTSGGANEQFF
-,TRBJ1-2,-,TRBV5-4,TGTGCCAGCAGCTTGGCCAGCGTACTAGGTGGCTACACCTTC,CASSLASVLGGYTF
-,TRBJ1-2,-,TRBV7-6,TGTGCCAGCAGCTTAGGGGGGCAGGGGTATGGCTACACCTTC,CASSLGGQGYGYTF
TRBD2,TRBJ2-7,-,TRBV6-6,TGTGCCGCCTCCCCGGGGGGAAGGAACGAGCAGTACTTC,CAASPGGRNEQYF
TRBD2,TRBJ2-1,-,TRBV7-2,TGTGCCAGCAGCCCACGACAGCCCGGGGGGTACAATGAGCAGTTCTTC,CASSPRQPGGYNEQFF
-,TRBJ2-6,once,TRBV30,TGTGCCTGGAGTGGCGGGTGGGGCCTGGCCTCTGGGGCCAACGTCCTGACTTTC,CAWSGGWGLASGANVLTF
TRBD1,TRBJ2-7,once,TRBV6-6,TGTGCCACCCGTCAGGGGGTGCCCTACGAGCAGTACTTC,CATRQGVPYEQYF
TRBD1,TRBJ2-7,once,TRBV27,TGTGCCAGCAGTTGGTCTGGGACAGGGCGATACGAGCAGTACTTC,CASSWSGTGRYEQYF
-,TRBJ1-1,-,TRBV6-4,TGTGCCAGCAGTGACAGGGGTATGTACACTGAAGCTTTCTTT,CASSDRGMYTEAFF
TRBD1,TRBJ1-2,-,TRBV7-2,TGTGCCAGCAGCTTAGGCGCCGACAGGGTCGGAGGCTACACCTTC,CASSLGADRVGGYTF
-,TRBJ2-7,-,TRBV7-6,TGTGCCAGCAGCTTAGGAGACAACTCCTACGAGCAGTACTTC,CASSLGDNSYEQYF
TRBD1,TRBJ2-7,few,TRBV7-2,TGTGCCAGCAGCCCGGGACAGTTCTACGAGCAGTACTTC,CASSPGQFYEQYF
-,TRBJ1-1,-,TRBV10-1,TGCGCCAGCAGTGATGGCTCCCTGAACACTGAAGCTTTCTTT,CASSDGSLNTEAFF
-,TRBJ2-1,-,TRBV30,TGTGCCTGGAGTGTAGTAGGATACGGGACGGGTTACAATGAGCAGTTCTTC,CAWSVVGYGTGYNEQFF